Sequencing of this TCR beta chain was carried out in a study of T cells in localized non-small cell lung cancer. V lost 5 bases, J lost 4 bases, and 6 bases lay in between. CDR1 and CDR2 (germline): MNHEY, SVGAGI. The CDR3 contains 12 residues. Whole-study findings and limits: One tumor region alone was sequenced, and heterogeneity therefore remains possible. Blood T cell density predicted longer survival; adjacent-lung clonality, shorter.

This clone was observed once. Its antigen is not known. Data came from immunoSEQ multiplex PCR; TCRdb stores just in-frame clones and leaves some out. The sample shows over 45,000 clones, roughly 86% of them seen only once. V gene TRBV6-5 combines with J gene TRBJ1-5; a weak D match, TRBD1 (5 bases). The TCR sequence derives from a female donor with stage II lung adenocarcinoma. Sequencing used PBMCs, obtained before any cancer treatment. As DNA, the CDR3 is TGTGCCAGCAGTCACAGGAATCAGCCCCAGCATTTT. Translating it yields CASSHRNQPQHF.